A selection of T cell receptor beta chains follows, all from one sample in a study of OX40 agonist ivuxolimab in advanced cancers. TCRdb's copy holds only in-frame clones and misses some; the assay was immunoSEQ multiplex PCR. The sample includes 75,000 to 90,000 clones, approximately 90% of them seen just once. The sequencing here drew on CD4+ or CD8+ T cells sorted from blood, taken in a trial of the OX40 agonist ivuxolimab. Receptor source: an adult with an advanced solid tumor such as melanoma, head and neck, liver or kidney cancer. Both conserved end residues are part of each CDR3.

j_gene: TRBJ1-2
v_gene: TRBV6-1
CDR3aa: CASSVETGVYYGYTF

j_gene: TRBJ1-5
v_gene: TRBV19
CDR3aa: CASSMVGASGSNQPQHF

j_gene: TRBJ2-7
v_gene: TRBV2
CDR3aa: CASSWNSDEQYF

j_gene: TRBJ1-5
v_gene: TRBV30
CDR3aa: CAWNPGTSNQPQHF

j_gene: TRBJ1-2
v_gene: TRBV6-5
CDR3aa: CASSYGGEGPSGYTF

j_gene: TRBJ1-1
v_gene: TRBV7-9
CDR3aa: CAGGRGLLTEAFF

j_gene: TRBJ2-7
v_gene: TRBV28
CDR3aa: CASSLQQGSSYEQYF

j_gene: TRBJ1-4
v_gene: TRBV5-8
CDR3aa: CASSLSSRGREKLFF

j_gene: TRBJ2-7
v_gene: TRBV7-9
CDR3aa: CASSPMANEQYF

j_gene: TRBJ2-5
v_gene: TRBV2
CDR3aa: CASSDRSKETQYF

j_gene: TRBJ1-2
v_gene: TRBV6-5
CDR3aa: CASSPGHNYGYTF

j_gene: TRBJ2-7
v_gene: TRBV5-4
CDR3aa: CASSSGTGNYEQYF

j_gene: TRBJ2-7
v_gene: TRBV5-5
CDR3aa: CASSGGPGTLYEQYF

j_gene: TRBJ2-1
v_gene: TRBV27
CDR3aa: CASRLDRGRNNEQFF

j_gene: TRBJ1-2
v_gene: TRBV6-1
CDR3aa: CASSETTGIYGYTF

j_gene: TRBJ2-4
v_gene: TRBV2
CDR3aa: CASKPGLAGGGAKNIQYF

j_gene: TRBJ1-2
v_gene: TRBV4-3
CDR3aa: CASSQEPGLGGYTF

j_gene: TRBJ2-1
v_gene: TRBV20-1
CDR3aa: CSTISYNEQFF

j_gene: TRBJ2-1
v_gene: TRBV7-2
CDR3aa: CASRIGTSGSEQFF

j_gene: TRBJ1-5
v_gene: TRBV6-1
CDR3aa: CASSNRADQPQHF

j_gene: TRBJ1-4
v_gene: TRBV2
CDR3aa: CASKFGGLVDEKLFF

j_gene: TRBJ2-7
v_gene: TRBV6-1
CDR3aa: CASSGEAASSYEQYF

j_gene: TRBJ1-1
v_gene: TRBV30
CDR3aa: CAWSGGAVNTEAFF

j_gene: TRBJ2-5
v_gene: TRBV6-5
CDR3aa: CASSYSRAGGETQYF

j_gene: TRBJ2-7
v_gene: TRBV19
CDR3aa: CASSMDINYEQYF

j_gene: TRBJ2-7
v_gene: TRBV28
CDR3aa: CASRLTGQPYEQYF

j_gene: TRBJ2-3
v_gene: TRBV6-5
CDR3aa: CASSYSRGIGPDTQYF

j_gene: TRBJ1-4
v_gene: TRBV6-6
CDR3aa: CASIMRMGVEKLFF

j_gene: TRBJ2-7
v_gene: TRBV28
CDR3aa: CASSLNGPYEQYF

j_gene: TRBJ2-3
v_gene: TRBV10-3
CDR3aa: CAISERLSGNTDTQYF

j_gene: TRBJ2-1
v_gene: TRBV30
CDR3aa: CAWKVSGSRYEQFF

j_gene: TRBJ2-1
v_gene: TRBV28
CDR3aa: CASSLLAVSNEQFF

j_gene: TRBJ2-7
v_gene: TRBV7-9
CDR3aa: CASSPIAGLYEQYF

j_gene: TRBJ2-1
v_gene: TRBV7-9
CDR3aa: CASTLSTDYNEQFF

j_gene: TRBJ1-3
v_gene: TRBV5-5
CDR3aa: CASSRGTVSGNTIYF

j_gene: TRBJ2-3
v_gene: TRBV25-1
CDR3aa: CASSEYRTGRTDTQYF

j_gene: TRBJ1-2
v_gene: TRBV27
CDR3aa: CASSLAGTKSVFGYTF

j_gene: TRBJ1-4
v_gene: TRBV19
CDR3aa: CASSTRSGKRNEKLFF

j_gene: TRBJ2-7
v_gene: TRBV10-1
CDR3aa: CASSDPGTGSEQYF

j_gene: TRBJ1-1
v_gene: TRBV6-5
CDR3aa: CASSPTGNTEAFF

j_gene: TRBJ1-5
v_gene: TRBV10-3
CDR3aa: CAIRHDGNQPQHF